Listed here is a single T cell receptor beta chain. Method: immunoSEQ multiplex PCR; TCRdb's copy keeps in-frame clones and lacks some. The table lists more than 45,000 clones, about 83% of them singletons, with approximately 2.6% in the top ten. This sample was included in a study of OX40 agonist ivuxolimab in advanced cancers. Trimming shortened V by 2 bases and J by 4 bases, and 15 bases separated the two germline ends. CDR1 and CDR2 from the germline V gene are KGHSH and LQKENI. This CDR3 contains 15 residues. Sequenced material: CD4+ or CD8+ T cells sorted from blood, taken in a trial of the OX40 agonist ivuxolimab. This TCR was recovered from an adult with an advanced solid tumor such as melanoma, head and neck, liver or kidney cancer. The V and J genes are TRBV18 and TRBJ2-7; tentatively, D is TRBD1 (5 bases). This CDR3 reads CASSPNYRILYEQYF. CDR3 sequence (DNA): TGTGCCAGCTCACCAAACTACAGGATACTTTACGAGCAGTACTTC.